This TCR beta chain was obtained from a study of blood T cell repertoires in COVID-19. The V and J ends lost 2 bases and 5 bases, in that order; junction bases with no gene match: 4. CDR3 length: 15 residues. Germline CDR1 and CDR2: SGHVS and FQNEAQ. Some clones are missing from TCRdb's copy, which holds only in-frame ones; the method was immunoSEQ multiplex PCR. This table holds 120,000 or so clones, more than 70% found once. Sequencing used peripheral blood. The chain employs TRBV7-8 and TRBJ2-1, with 9 bases identical to TRBD1. The source of this sequence is an older woman with acute or convalescent COVID-19. CDR3 region: CASSLYGQGNNEQFF. The CDR3 DNA sequence: TGTGCCAGCAGCTTATACGGACAGGGGAACAATGAGCAGTTCTTC.